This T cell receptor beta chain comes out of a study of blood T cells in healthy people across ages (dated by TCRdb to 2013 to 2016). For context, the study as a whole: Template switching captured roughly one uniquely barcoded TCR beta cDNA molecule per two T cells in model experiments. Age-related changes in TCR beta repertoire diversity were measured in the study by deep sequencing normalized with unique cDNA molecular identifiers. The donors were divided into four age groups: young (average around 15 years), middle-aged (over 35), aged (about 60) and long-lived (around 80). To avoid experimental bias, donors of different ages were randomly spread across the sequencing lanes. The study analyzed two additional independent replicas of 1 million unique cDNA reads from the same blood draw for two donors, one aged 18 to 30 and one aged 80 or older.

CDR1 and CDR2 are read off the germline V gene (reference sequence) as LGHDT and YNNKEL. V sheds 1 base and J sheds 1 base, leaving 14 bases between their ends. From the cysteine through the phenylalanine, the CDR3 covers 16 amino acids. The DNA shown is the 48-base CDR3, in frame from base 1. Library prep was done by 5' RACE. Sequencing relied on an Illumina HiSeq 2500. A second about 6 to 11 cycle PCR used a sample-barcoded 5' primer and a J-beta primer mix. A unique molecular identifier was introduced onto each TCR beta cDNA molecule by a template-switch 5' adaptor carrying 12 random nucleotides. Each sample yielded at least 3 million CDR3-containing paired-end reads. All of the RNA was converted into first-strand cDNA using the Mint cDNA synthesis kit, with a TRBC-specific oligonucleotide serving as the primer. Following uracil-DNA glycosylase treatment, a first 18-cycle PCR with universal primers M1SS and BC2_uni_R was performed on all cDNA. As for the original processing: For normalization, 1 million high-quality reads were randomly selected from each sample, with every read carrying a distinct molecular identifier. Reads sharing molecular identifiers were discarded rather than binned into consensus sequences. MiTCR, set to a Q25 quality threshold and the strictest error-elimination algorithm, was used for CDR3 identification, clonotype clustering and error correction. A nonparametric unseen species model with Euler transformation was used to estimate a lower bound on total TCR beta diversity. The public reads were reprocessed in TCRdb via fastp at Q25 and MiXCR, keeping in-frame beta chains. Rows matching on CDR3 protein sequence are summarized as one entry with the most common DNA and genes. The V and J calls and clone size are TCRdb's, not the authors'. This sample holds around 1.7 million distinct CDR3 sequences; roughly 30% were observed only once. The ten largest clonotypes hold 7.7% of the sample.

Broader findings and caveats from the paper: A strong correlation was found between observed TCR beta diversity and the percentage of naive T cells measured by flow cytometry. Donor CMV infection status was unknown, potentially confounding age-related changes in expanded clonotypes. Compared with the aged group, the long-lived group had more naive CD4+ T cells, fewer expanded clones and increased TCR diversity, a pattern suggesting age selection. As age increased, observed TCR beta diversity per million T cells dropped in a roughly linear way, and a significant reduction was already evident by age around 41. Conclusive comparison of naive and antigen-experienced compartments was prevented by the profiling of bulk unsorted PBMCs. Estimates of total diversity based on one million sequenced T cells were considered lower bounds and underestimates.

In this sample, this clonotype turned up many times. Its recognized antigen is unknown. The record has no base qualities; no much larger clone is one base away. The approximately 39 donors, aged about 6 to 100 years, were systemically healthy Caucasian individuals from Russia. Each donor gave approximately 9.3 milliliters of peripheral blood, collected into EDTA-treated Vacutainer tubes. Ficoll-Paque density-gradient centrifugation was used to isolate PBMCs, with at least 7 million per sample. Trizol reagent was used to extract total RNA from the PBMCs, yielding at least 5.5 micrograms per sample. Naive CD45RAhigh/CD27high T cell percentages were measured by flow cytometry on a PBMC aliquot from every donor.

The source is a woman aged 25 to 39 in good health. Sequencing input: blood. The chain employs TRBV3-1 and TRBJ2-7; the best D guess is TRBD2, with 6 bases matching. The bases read TGTGCCAGCAGCCAAGTATCGCGGGACTCTTCCTACGAGCAGTACTTC. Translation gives CASSQVSRDSSYEQYF.